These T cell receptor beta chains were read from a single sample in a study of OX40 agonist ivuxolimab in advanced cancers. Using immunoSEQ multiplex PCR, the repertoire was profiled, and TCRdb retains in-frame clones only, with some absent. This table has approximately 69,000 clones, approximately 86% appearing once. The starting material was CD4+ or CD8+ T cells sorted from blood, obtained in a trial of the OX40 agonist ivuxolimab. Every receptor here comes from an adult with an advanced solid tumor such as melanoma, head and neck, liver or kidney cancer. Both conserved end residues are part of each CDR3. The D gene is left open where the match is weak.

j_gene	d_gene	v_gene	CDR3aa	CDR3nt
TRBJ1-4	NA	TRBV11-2	CASSFQGSNEKLFF	TGTGCCAGCAGCTTTCAAGGTAGTAATGAAAAACTGTTTTTT
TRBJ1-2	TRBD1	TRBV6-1	CASSRDRDNYGYTF	TGTGCCAGCAGCCGGGACAGGGATAACTATGGCTACACCTTC
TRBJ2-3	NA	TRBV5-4	CASGRDSSSTDTQYF	TGTGCCAGCGGACGGGACTCCTCTAGCACAGATACGCAGTATTTT
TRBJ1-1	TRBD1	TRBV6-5	CASSLDRGTEAFF	TGTGCCAGCAGCCTGGACAGGGGCACTGAAGCTTTCTTT
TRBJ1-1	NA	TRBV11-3	CASSYRGGSEAFF	TGTGCCAGCAGCTACCGGGGAGGGTCCGAAGCTTTCTTT
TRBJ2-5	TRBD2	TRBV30	CAWSVMASGKETQYF	TGTGCCTGGAGTGTGATGGCTAGCGGGAAAGAGACCCAGTACTTC
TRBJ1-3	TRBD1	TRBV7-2	CASSLSGMGQYSGNTIYF	TGTGCCAGCAGCTTATCGGGAATGGGACAGTACTCTGGAAACACCATATATTTT
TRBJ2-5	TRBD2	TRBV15	CATSRGSSGARETQYF	TGTGCCACCAGCAGAGGGTCTAGCGGGGCCCGAGAGACCCAGTACTTC
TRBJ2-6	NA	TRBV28	CATGPPARAGANVLTF	TGTGCCACCGGACCGCCTGCAAGGGCTGGGGCCAACGTCCTGACTTTC
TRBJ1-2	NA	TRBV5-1	CASKQVGSGPSYGYTF	TGCGCCAGCAAACAGGTGGGATCTGGGCCATCCTATGGCTACACCTTC
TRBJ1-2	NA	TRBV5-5	CASSLEAGTNYGYTF	TGTGCCAGCAGCTTGGAGGCAGGGACTAACTATGGCTACACCTTC
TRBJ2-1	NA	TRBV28	CASAPGLVESEQFF	TGTGCCAGCGCCCCGGGATTAGTTGAGAGTGAGCAGTTCTTC
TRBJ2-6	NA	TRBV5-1	CASSLTELSGSGANVLTF	TGCGCCAGCAGCTTGACAGAACTTTCAGGCTCTGGGGCCAACGTCCTGACTTTC
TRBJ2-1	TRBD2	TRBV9	CASSVDKGTTNEQFF	TGTGCCAGCAGTGTTGACAAGGGGACTACAAATGAGCAGTTCTTC
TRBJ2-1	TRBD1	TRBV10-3	CAISEASGGRKEQFF	TGTGCCATCAGTGAGGCGTCAGGGGGCCGGAAGGAGCAGTTCTTC